This entry lists 16 T cell receptor beta chains sequenced from one sample in a study of blood T cell repertoires in COVID-19. Produced via immunoSEQ multiplex PCR; TCRdb's table is partial and in-frame only. Here the sample spans about 220,000 clones, 65% to 90% being singletons. The specimen sequenced was peripheral blood. The receptors come from a woman in her sixties or seventies with COVID-19, enrolled during active disease.

The chain has TRBV7-8 and TRBJ1-5, with no clear D. Germline assignment: CDR1 SGHVS and CDR2 FQNEAQ. This CDR3 has 15 residues. V dropped 0 bases and J dropped 6 bases, with 12 bases sitting between them. CDR3 in DNA: TGTGCCAGCAGCTTAGCCATAGCGGGCGGTCAGCCCCAGCATTTT. It codes for CASSLAIAGGQPQHF.

V and J are TRBV13 and TRBJ2-7, with 8 bases identical to TRBD2. The V segment lost 3 bases and the J segment 2 bases; nucleotides outside the gene matches: 9. The V gene's germline CDR1 is PRHDT and CDR2 FYEKMQ (reference sequence). CDR3 length: 16 amino acids. In DNA form, the CDR3 reads TGTGCCAGCAGCTTGTTCTGGTCGGGGGGGACCTACGAGCAGTACTTC. Its translation is CASSLFWSGGTYEQYF.

This clone has a handful of counts. The V call is TRBV19, the J call TRBJ2-1, with 13 nucleotides matching TRBD2. The CDR3 sequence is 14 residues long. Trimming took 6 bases from V and 6 from J; bases not matched to a gene: 2. CDR1 and CDR2 from the germline V gene are LNHDA and SQIVND (reference sequence). The CDR3 here is CASRLAGGLNEQFF. CDR3 nucleotide sequence: TGTGCCAGTAGACTAGCGGGAGGGCTCAATGAGCAGTTCTTC.

This CDR3 reads CAISDSREESYNEQFF. In DNA form, the CDR3 reads TGTGCCATCAGTGATTCGCGGGAGGAATCCTACAATGAGCAGTTCTTC. The genes are TRBV10-3 and TRBJ2-1; TRBD2 agrees at 8 bases. There are 16 residues in the CDR3. Germline values: CDR1 ENHRY, CDR2 SYGVKD. Trimming removed 3 bases from V and 1 base from J; junction bases left unmatched: 5.

The sample holds one count of this clone. The chain combines TRBV7-2 with TRBJ1-6; D is perhaps TRBD1 (6 bases). This CDR3 is built from 15 residues. Germline CDR1 is SGHTA and CDR2 is FQGNSA. V lost 4 bases, J lost 10 bases, and 17 bases lay in between. The CDR3 is CASSSSARGNSPLHF. CDR3 in DNA: TGTGCCAGCAGCTCCTCGGCCAGGGGAAACTCACCCCTCCACTTT.

This clone was seen a single time. CDR3 sequence: CASSLLDTRTEAFF. DNA for the CDR3: TGTGCCAGCAGCTTACTGGACACCCGCACTGAAGCTTTCTTT. The rearrangement links TRBV7-3 to TRBJ1-1; maybe TRBD1 (5 bases). The germline V gene encodes CDR1 SGHTA and CDR2 FQGTGA. V lost 2 bases to trimming and J lost 4 bases, with 11 bases between them. The CDR3 is made up of 14 amino acids. The variable domain in full, with the rest retrieved from reference TRBV7-3 and TRBJ1-1, is GAGVSQTPSNKVTEKGKYVELRCDPISGHTALYWYRQSLGQGPEFLIYFQGTGAADDSGLPNDRFFAVRPEGSVSTLKIQRTERGDSAVYLCASSLLDTRTEAFFGQGTRLTVV.

The gene calls are TRBV15 and TRBJ2-7; 9 bases line up with TRBD1. This CDR3 has 13 residues. CDR1 is LNHNV and CDR2 is YYDKDF in the germline V gene (reference sequence). Written as DNA, the CDR3 is TGTGCCACCAGCGGGCCCCGGGACAGGGAATTTTTAGTG. Protein sequence: CATSGPRDREFLV.

This rearrangement joins TRBV24-1 to TRBJ1-2, with a possible D match to TRBD1 (5 bases). Looked up from germline, CDR1 is KGHDR and CDR2 is SFDVKD. The CDR3 loop spans 16 amino acids. V shed 4 bases and J shed 3 bases, with 17 bases lying between them. The CDR3 region is CATSDPRSAGYYGYTF. Here the CDR3 DNA reads TGTGCCACCAGTGACCCAAGGTCGGCAGGGTACTATGGCTACACCTTC.

The genes are TRBV6-1 and TRBJ2-3; 9 bases map to TRBD2. The CDR3 spans 16 residues. Germline loops: CDR1 MNHNS, CDR2 SASEGT. After removal of 1 base from V and 4 bases from J, the junction contained 6 bases not matched to a gene. The CDR3 region is CASSEEGGGGSDTQYF. CDR3 DNA: TGTGCCAGCAGTGAAGAGGGCGGGGGGGGCTCAGATACGCAGTATTTT.

The rearrangement uses TRBV2 and TRBJ1-1; 8 bases agree with TRBD1. Germline V gives CDR1 SNHLY, CDR2 FYNNEI. This CDR3 has 12 amino acids. Trimming cost V 5 bases and J 7 bases; bases outside gene matches: 3. CDR3 nucleotides: TGTGCCAGCAGTAGAGACAGGGGTGAAGCTTTCTTT. It specifies CASSRDRGEAFF.

CDR3 in DNA: TGCAGCGCCGGAGATTTGGGCTCTGGAAACACCATATATTTT. The encoded protein is CSAGDLGSGNTIYF. The chain carries TRBV29-1 and TRBJ1-3; D is unresolved. The ends were cut back, 7 bases at V and 0 bases at J, with 13 bases in the middle. Germline lookup yields CDR1 SQVTM and CDR2 ANQGSEA. This CDR3 region has 14 residues. The full variable domain, in which reference TRBV29-1 and TRBJ1-3 provide the parts outside the CDR3, is SAVISQKPSRDICQRGTSLTIQCQVDSQVTMMFWYRQQPGQSLTLIATANQGSEATYESGFVIDKFPISRPNLTFSTLTVSNMSPEDSSIYLCSAGDLGSGNTIYFGEGSWLTVV.

The chain links TRBV18 to TRBJ1-4; possibly TRBD1 for D (5 bases). Germline V gene data show CDR1 as KGHSH and CDR2 as LQKENI. V gave up 5 bases and J gave up 0 bases, with 25 bases separating them. The CDR3 extends over 20 amino acids. The CDR3 DNA follows: TGTGCCAGCTCAAAGGACTACCGGGACCCCCCCTTCTCAACTAATGAAAAACTGTTTTTT. Translation gives CASSKDYRDPPFSTNEKLFF.

The chain uses TRBV6-6 and TRBJ1-4; D is unclear. V dropped 2 bases and J dropped 0 bases, with 4 bases sitting between them. Germline V gives CDR1 MNHNY, CDR2 SVGAGI (reference sequence). This CDR3 has 14 residues. The DNA for the CDR3 is TGTGCCAGCAGTTACCGTGCAACTAATGAAAAACTGTTTTTT. It encodes CASSYRATNEKLFF.

The V call is TRBV5-1, the J call TRBJ1-4, with D perhaps TRBD1 (5 bases). Trimming pared 4 bases from V and 8 bases from J, leaving 15 bases between. Germline CDR1 and CDR2: SGHRS and YFSETQ. There are 14 residues in the CDR3. CDR3 in amino acids: CASSLMGKGEKLFF. CDR3 DNA: TGCGCCAGCAGCCTAATGGGGAAGGGGGAAAAACTGTTTTTT.

With respect to this clone: Germline and junction disagree at one end, which may indicate a read error. This sequence joins TRBV7-7 and TRBJ2-5, with 9 bases fitting TRBD1. In germline, CDR1 is SSHAT, CDR2 FNYEAQ (reference sequence). The CDR3 has 16 residues. The CDR3 bases are TGTGCTAGCAGCTTAGCGATACAGGGGGCCGGAGAGACCCAGTACTTC. Translation gives CASSLAIQGAGETQYF.

V gene TRBV7-2 combines with J gene TRBJ2-1; 10 positions agree with TRBD1. The CDR3 spans 17 residues. V dropped 4 bases and J dropped 0; count of bases not matched to a gene: 6. CDR1 and CDR2 from the germline V gene are SGHTA and FQGNSA. For the CDR3, the DNA is TGTGCCAGCAGCTCAGGGACAGGGGCGAGCTCCTACAATGAGCAGTTCTTC. Its translation is CASSSGTGASSYNEQFF.